The 25 T cell receptor beta chains in this list originate from one sample, sequenced in a study of blood T cell repertoires in COVID-19. The data were produced by immunoSEQ multiplex PCR, yet TCRdb's version contains in-frame clones alone and is incomplete. The sample lists nearly 50,000 clones, over 70% occurring once. Material: peripheral blood. These receptor sequences come from a woman over 75 with COVID-19, enrolled during active disease.

The sample holds a few counts of this clone. The genes are TRBV4-1 and TRBJ2-7; TRBD1 agrees at 8 bases. Germline assignment: CDR1 MGHRA and CDR2 YSYEKL. V was pared by 0 bases and J by 2 bases, with 3 bases of the junction left unmatched. The CDR3 runs to 15 residues. CDR3: CASSQDRTGPYEQYF. CDR3 nucleotides: TGCGCCAGCAGCCAAGACAGGACAGGGCCCTACGAGCAGTACTTC.

The gene calls are TRBV27 and TRBJ1-3; the match to TRBD1 covers 7 bases. J was trimmed by 7 bases and V by 2 bases; bases with no gene match: 2. Germline CDR1 and CDR2: MNHEY and SMNVEV (reference sequence). There are 13 residues in the CDR3. The CDR3 here is CASSLTQGNTIYF. The CDR3 coding sequence is TGTGCCAGCAGTTTAACACAGGGGAACACCATATATTTT.

The chain employs TRBV2 and TRBJ1-1; a weak D match, TRBD1 (5 bases). The CDR3 is 13 residues long. V lost 6 bases and J lost 3, with 11 bases in between. CDR1 is SNHLY and CDR2 is FYNNEI in the germline V gene. The CDR3 here is CASRGDGDTEAFF. CDR3 DNA: TGTGCCAGCAGAGGGGATGGGGACACTGAAGCTTTCTTT.

The chain is built from TRBV30 and TRBJ1-1, with D perhaps matching TRBD1 (5 bases). Trimming cost V 1 base and J 6 bases, with 9 bases left between them. The CDR3 covers 12 residues. From germline, CDR1 is GTSNPN and CDR2 SVGIG (reference sequence). The CDR3: CAWSERGAEAFF. CDR3 bases: TGTGCCTGGAGTGAGCGGGGGGCTGAAGCTTTCTTT.

The V and J genes are TRBV6-1 and TRBJ1-2; tentatively, D is TRBD1 (5 bases). CDR1 is MNHNS, CDR2 SASEGT, per germline. The CDR3 is made up of 14 amino acids. The V gene lost 2 bases and the J gene lost 4 bases, with 11 bases spanning the gap. CDR3 DNA sequence: TGTGCCAGCAGTGAACAGGGTTTTTTCTATGGCTACACCTTC. This translates into CASSEQGFFYGYTF.

J is TRBJ1-6 and V is TRBV7-9; unclear D gene. Germline CDR1 SEHNR, CDR2 FQNEAQ (reference sequence). Trimming took 6 bases from V and 9 from J, leaving 6 bases between them. The CDR3 is 11 residues long. DNA for the CDR3: TGTGCCAGCAGTTCCATTTCACCCCTCCACTTT. Translating it yields CASSSISPLHF. The full variable domain, completed using reference TRBV7-9 and TRBJ1-6, is DTGVSQNPRHKITKRGQNVTFRCDPISEHNRLYWYRQTLGQGPEFLTYFQNEAQLEKSRLLSDRFSAERPKGSFSTLEIQRTEQGDSAMYLCASSSISPLHFGNGTRLTVT.

The chain employs TRBV29-1 and TRBJ2-7, with a possible D match to TRBD1 (6 bases). Germline V lookup: CDR1 SQVTM, CDR2 ANQGSEA. This CDR3 is built from 13 residues. V was clipped by 5 bases and J by 5 bases, with 16 bases between them. The CDR3 region has the DNA TGCAGCGTTCGGCTGGGGGCAACTAACGAGCAGTACTTC. Its protein is CSVRLGATNEQYF.

V usage is TRBV5-6 and J usage is TRBJ2-7, with a possible D match to TRBD1 (6 bases). Germline V gene sequence: CDR1 SGHDT, CDR2 YYEEEE. V was shortened by 3 bases and J by 1 base, with 11 bases between the two germline ends. The CDR3 loop spans 14 amino acids. This CDR3 reads CASSSTGQSYEQYF. The DNA of the CDR3 is TGTGCCAGCAGCTCTACAGGGCAGTCCTACGAGCAGTACTTC.

This rearrangement joins TRBV5-4 to TRBJ2-7, with 7 bases aligning to TRBD1. With 5 bases clipped from V and 3 bases from J, the junction kept 14 bases outside the gene matches. Germline V CDR1 and CDR2: SGHNT, YYREEE (reference sequence). This CDR3 is built from 16 residues. CDR3 coding DNA: TGTGCCAGCAGGCCTGCCCTGGGCCAGGGGGACTACGAGCAGTACTTC. Translation: CASRPALGQGDYEQYF.

The genes are TRBV30 and TRBJ1-6; D possibly corresponds to TRBD1 (6 bases). V dropped 5 bases and J dropped 9 bases, with 20 bases sitting between them. Germline assignment: CDR1 GTSNPN and CDR2 SVGIG (reference sequence). The CDR3 runs 15 residues. The CDR3 sequence is CAWSGGRLVGSPLHF. CDR3 nucleotides: TGTGCCTGGTCGGGGGGGCGCCTGGTGGGTTCACCCCTCCACTTT.

The V and J genes are TRBV3-1 (or the pseudogene TRBV3-2) and TRBJ2-7, with TRBD2 as a possible D gene (6 bases). Per germline, CDR1 LGHDT and CDR2 YNNKEL (reference sequence). This CDR3 contains 15 residues. V lost 3 bases, J lost 1 base, and 13 bases lay in between. CDR3 in amino acids: CASSHTGTGSYEQYF. As DNA, the CDR3 is TGTGCCAGCAGCCACACCGGGACTGGTTCCTACGAGCAGTACTTC.

This clone showed up just once. The rearrangement joins TRBV4-1 to TRBJ1-2; 7 positions agree with TRBD1. Germline V gene sequence: CDR1 MGHRA, CDR2 YSYEKL. The CDR3 runs to 15 residues. V lost 1 base and J lost 4; bases outside the gene matches: 6. The CDR3 DNA is TGCGCCAGCAGCCAAGTGGCAGGGGGGTCCTATGGCTACACCTTC. The encoded protein is CASSQVAGGSYGYTF.

The chain recombines TRBV19 with TRBJ1-2; 7 bases are a match to TRBD1. J was trimmed by 5 bases and V by 2 bases; bases with no gene match: 8. This CDR3 is built from 15 residues. Germline lookup yields CDR1 LNHDA and CDR2 SQIVND (reference sequence). CDR3: CASSIRSGTAYGYTF. DNA of the CDR3: TGTGCCAGTAGTATACGCTCCGGGACAGCTTATGGCTACACCTTC.

This sequence joins TRBV6-5 and TRBJ1-2, with a tentative D call TRBD1 (6 bases). V was cut by 6 bases and J by 6 bases, with 14 bases left in between. This CDR3 region has 13 residues. Germline values: CDR1 MNHEY, CDR2 SVGAGI. CDR3 loop: CASSQYRVDGYTF. CDR3 nucleotides: TGTGCCAGCAGCCAATACAGGGTCGATGGCTACACCTTC.

This clone was counted between two and nine times. This rearrangement joins TRBV7-9 to TRBJ1-4; 7 positions match TRBD1. The CDR3 consists of 15 residues. Germline CDR1 reads SEHNR; CDR2 reads FQNEAQ (reference sequence). The junction had 14 bases not matched to a gene; V was cut back by 5 bases and J by 11 bases. CDR3 protein: CASSPRDSSSGKLFF. CDR3 DNA sequence: TGTGCCAGCAGCCCGCGGGACAGCTCGAGCGGGAAACTGTTTTTT.

Only one count was recorded for this clone. The chain is built from TRBV5-1 and TRBJ2-1; unclear D gene. CDR1 is SGHRS and CDR2 is YFSETQ in the germline V gene. The ends were cut back, 4 bases at V and 0 bases at J, with 11 bases in the middle. The length of the CDR3 is 15 residues. The CDR3 here is CASSPGASSYNEQFF. In DNA, the CDR3 is TGCGCCAGCAGCCCGGGTGCTAGCTCCTACAATGAGCAGTTCTTC.

This clone has just one count. The rearrangement joins TRBV7-2 to TRBJ2-1; perhaps TRBD1 as D (5 bases). The CDR3 spans 15 residues. Germline-derived CDR1 and CDR2 are SGHTA and FQGNSA. The V end lost 1 base, the J end lost 7 bases, and 14 bases lay between the germline ends. Here the CDR3 reads CASSLGGRVGNEQFF. The CDR3 DNA is TGTGCCAGCAGCTTAGGCGGCAGGGTGGGGAATGAGCAGTTCTTC.

The chain is built from TRBV2 and TRBJ1-2, with 9 bases that match TRBD1. The CDR3 extends over 14 amino acids. V dropped 6 bases and J dropped 3; count of bases not matched to a gene: 5. From germline, CDR1 is SNHLY and CDR2 FYNNEI. CDR3 loop: CASRPGQGHYGYTF. In nucleotides, the CDR3 is TGTGCCAGCAGGCCGGGACAGGGACACTATGGCTACACCTTC.

V is TRBV6-1 and J is TRBJ1-1; 9 bases are a match to TRBD1. This CDR3 spans 19 amino acids. Germline values: CDR1 MNHNS, CDR2 SASEGT. V dropped 1 base and J dropped 5; count of bases not matched to a gene: 17. The CDR3 protein is CASSEGVPPSDRGRTEAFF. In DNA form, the CDR3 reads TGTGCCAGCAGTGAAGGGGTCCCCCCTTCGGACAGGGGAAGGACTGAAGCTTTCTTT.

The chain links TRBV5-6 to TRBJ2-7, with D possibly being TRBD1 (6 bases). The germline V and J ends were trimmed by 1 base and 4 bases, with 9 bases remaining between them. The V gene's germline CDR1 is SGHDT and CDR2 YYEEEE. CDR3 length: 13 residues. CDR3 residues: CASSLLGAYEQYF. In DNA form, the CDR3 reads TGTGCCAGCAGCTTGTTGGGGGCGTACGAGCAGTACTTC.

The J gene is TRBJ1-1, the V gene TRBV28, with D unresolved. V was shortened by 4 bases and J by 0 bases, with 6 bases between the two germline ends. The CDR3 is 13 amino acids. CDR1 MDHEN and CDR2 SYDVKM come from the germline V gene. The CDR3 DNA follows: TGTGCCAGCAGTTATCAGATGAACACTGAAGCTTTCTTT. Translated, it gives CASSYQMNTEAFF.

The J gene is TRBJ1-4, the V gene TRBV5-1, with 9 bases fitting TRBD1. Germline V gives CDR1 SGHRS, CDR2 YFSETQ. The ends lost 3 bases at V and 6 bases at J; junction bases unmatched: 3. This CDR3 has 14 residues. As DNA, the CDR3 is TGCGCCAGCAGCTGGGGGGACAGGGATGAAAAACTGTTTTTT. It encodes CASSWGDRDEKLFF.

The rearrangement uses TRBV5-1 and TRBJ2-7; 8 nucleotides match TRBD1. Germline trimming cut 3 bases from V and 0 bases from J; bases unmatched to any gene: 2. The CDR3 is made up of 14 amino acids. The germline V gene has CDR1 SGHRS and CDR2 YFSETQ. The DNA of the CDR3 is TGCGCCAGCAGCTCCGGGACAGGCTCCTACGAGCAGTACTTC. It codes for CASSSGTGSYEQYF.

The V call is TRBV25-1, the J call TRBJ2-1; 7 bases map to TRBD1. The junction had 9 bases not matched to a gene; V was cut back by 3 bases and J by 4 bases. Germline CDR1 and CDR2: MGHDK and SYGVNS. The CDR3 runs to 16 residues. For the CDR3, the DNA is TGTGCCAGCAGTGATAGGAGGACAGGTAGTTACAATGAGCAGTTCTTC. This translates into CASSDRRTGSYNEQFF.

This clone showed up just a few times. The V gene is TRBV7-2, the J gene TRBJ2-7; 7 bases line up with TRBD2. The CDR3 totals 18 residues. With 6 bases clipped from V and 0 bases from J, the junction kept 17 bases outside the gene matches. CDR1 is SGHTA, CDR2 FQGNSA, per germline. In DNA, the CDR3 is TGTGCCAGCAGTCGCCTTAGGGTGTCTGGCGGGAGCTCCTACGAGCAGTACTTC. This encodes CASSRLRVSGGSSYEQYF.